These T cell receptor beta chains were read from a single sample in a study of immune characterization of retroperitoneal liposarcoma. TCRdb called the PCR reads again in MiXCR, with one record for every CDR3 protein. In the table there are under 13,000 distinct CDR3 sequences, roughly 29% of which are singletons. The sequencing sample was made of tumor tissue. The source of these receptors is a male donor with retroperitoneal liposarcoma. Each CDR3 is given with its conserved first and last residue. Each record gives: D gene, clone size, V gene, J gene, CDR3 protein, CDR3 DNA. D genes are given only for firm matches. Clone size is given for some rows only: seen once, a few or many times, or a class if the clone is expanded.

-	-	TRBV6-1	TRBJ2-5	CASSQGIETQYF	TGTGCCAGCAGCCAGGGTATCGAGACCCAGTACTTC
TRBD1	-	TRBV27	TRBJ2-1	CASSLKGGPYEQFF	TGTGCCAGCAGTTTAAAAGGGGGCCCCTACGAGCAGTTCTTC
-	-	TRBV6-5	TRBJ2-7	CASSYLLNSGSYEQYF	TGTGCCAGCAGTTACCTATTAAATAGCGGCAGCTACGAGCAGTACTTC
TRBD1	few	TRBV24-1	TRBJ2-7	CATSDPGTGTYNEQYF	TGTGCCACCAGTGATCCCGGGACAGGGACCTACAATGAGCAGTACTTC
-	many	TRBV11-2	TRBJ2-3	CASSSRDPRADTQYF	TGTGCCAGCAGCTCCCGGGACCCGAGGGCAGATACGCAGTATTTT
-	-	TRBV28	TRBJ2-1	CASSIQYAKNIQFF	TGTGCCAGCAGTATACAGTATGCCAAAAACATTCAGTTCTTC
-	many	TRBV7-3	TRBJ2-7	CASSFQAGFDNEQYF	TGTGCCAGCAGCTTCCAGGCAGGGTTCGACAATGAGCAGTACTTC
-	large	TRBV6-1	TRBJ2-5	CASSTSWYQETQYF	TGTGCCAGCAGCACAAGTTGGTACCAAGAGACCCAGTACTTC
-	medium-sized	TRBV7-2	TRBJ2-7	CASRRAYEQYF	TGTGCCAGCAGGCGAGCCTACGAGCAGTACTTC
-	medium-sized	TRBV7-2	TRBJ2-7	CASSLAKESYEQYF	TGTGCCAGCAGCTTGGCGAAGGAGTCCTATGAGCAGTACTTC
-	medium-sized	TRBV6-1	TRBJ2-7	CASSEAPGPPKEQYF	TGTGCCAGCAGTGAAGCGCCAGGTCCCCCCAAAGAGCAGTACTTC
-	-	TRBV6-5	TRBJ1-1	CASSYERGTEAFF	TGTGCCAGCAGTTACGAGAGGGGCACTGAAGCTTTCTTT
-	once	TRBV7-6	TRBJ1-2	CASTRARDPALSADRKSTRLF	TGTGCCAGCACCCGGGCCAGGGACCCGGCTCTCAGTGCTGATCGGAAGAGCACACGTCTCTTC
-	many	TRBV7-2	TRBJ2-3	CASNMEGASDTQYF	TGTGCCAGCAACATGGAGGGGGCGTCAGATACGCAGTATTTT
TRBD2	medium-sized	TRBV6-1	TRBJ2-7	CASTSFYSGSPNNEQYF	TGTGCCAGCACAAGTTTTTATAGCGGGAGTCCGAACAATGAGCAGTACTTC
TRBD2	many	TRBV6-1	TRBJ2-4	CASSMSGDAKNIQYF	TGTGCCAGCAGTATGAGCGGGGATGCCAAAAACATTCAGTACTTC
-	medium-sized	TRBV6-6	TRBJ1-6	CASSYREADSPLHF	TGTGCCAGCAGTTACCGGGAGGCGGATTCACCCCTCCACTTT
-	few	TRBV6-1	TRBJ2-1	CASSAGPLNIQFF	TGTGCCAGCAGTGCGGGCCCGCTAAACATTCAGTTCTTC
TRBD2	few	TRBV7-2	TRBJ2-1	CASSFSGGEGTQFF	TGTGCCAGCAGCTTTAGCGGGGGGGAGGGGACCCAGTTCTTC
TRBD2	medium-sized	TRBV7-2	TRBJ2-1	CASSLTSGGGETQFF	TGTGCCAGCAGCTTAACTAGCGGGGGCGGGGAGACCCAGTTCTTC
-	medium-sized	TRBV6-1	TRBJ2-7	CASSLTGYEQYF	TGTGCCAGCAGCCTTACAGGGTACGAGCAGTACTTC
-	few	TRBV6-1	TRBJ2-1	CASSETFVLDEQFF	TGTGCCAGCAGTGAAACATTCGTACTAGATGAGCAGTTCTTC
TRBD2	-	TRBV11-2	TRBJ2-3	CASSPRGLAGTDTQYF	TGTGCCAGCAGCCCGAGGGGACTAGCGGGCACAGATACGCAGTATTTT
TRBD1	medium-sized	TRBV6-1	TRBJ2-7	CASSEGQGAYEQYF	TGTGCCAGCAGTGAAGGACAGGGGGCATACGAGCAGTACTTC
-	few	TRBV27	TRBJ2-4	CASSFFNEQYF	TGTGCCAGCAGTTTCTTCAATGAGCAGTACTTC
-	many	TRBV6-1	TRBJ1-5	CASARGTSSSQPQHF	TGTGCCAGCGCCCGGGGGACTTCCTCGAGCCAGCCCCAGCATTTT
-	medium-sized	TRBV7-2	TRBJ2-1	CASNSRWVSYNEQFF	TGTGCCAGCAATTCCCGGTGGGTTTCCTACAATGAGCAGTTCTTC
TRBD2	-	TRBV6-1	TRBJ2-5	CASNRLAGGLETQYF	TGTGCCAGCAACAGACTAGCGGGAGGGTTAGAGACCCAGTACTTC
-	-	TRBV24-1	TRBJ2-1	CATSDPGVRDEQFF	TGTGCCACCAGTGACCCCGGGGTCAGGGATGAGCAGTTCTTC
TRBD2	medium-sized	TRBV12-3/TRBV12-4	TRBJ2-1	CASSFRTSGVNEQFF	TGTGCCAGCAGTTTTCGGACTAGCGGGGTTAATGAGCAGTTCTTC
TRBD2	-	TRBV7-6	TRBJ2-1	CASSLGTSYETQFF	TGTGCCAGCAGCTTAGGGACTAGCTATGAGACCCAGTTCTTC
-	few	TRBV6-1	TRBJ1-1	CASSEVEQNTEAFF	TGTGCCAGCAGTGAAGTTGAACAGAACACTGAAGCTTTCTTT
-	medium-sized	TRBV7-2	TRBJ2-6	CASSVTGPLTGANVLTF	TGTGCCAGCAGCGTTACAGGGCCACTAACCGGGGCCAACGTCCTGACTTTC
-	medium-sized	TRBV27	TRBJ2-5	CASSGQTQYF	TGTGCCAGCAGTGGACAGACCCAGTACTTC
-	-	TRBV27	TRBJ2-3	CASSFRDPSADTQYF	TGTGCCAGCAGTTTCCGAGACCCCAGCGCAGATACGCAGTATTTT
TRBD1	-	TRBV6-1	TRBJ2-5	CASSIQGQETQYF	TGTGCCAGCAGCATACAGGGGCAAGAGACCCAGTACTTC
-	medium-sized	TRBV7-2	TRBJ2-3	CASRTSTDTQYF	TGTGCCAGCAGAACTAGCACAGATACGCAGTATTTT
-	many	TRBV6-6	TRBJ2-1	CASSYSTQTQILAEQFF	TGTGCCAGCAGTTACTCGACACAGACTCAAATCCTGGCCGAGCAGTTCTTC
TRBD1	few	TRBV6-6	TRBJ2-1	CASSYSGTGGETQFF	TGTGCCAGCAGTTACTCGGGGACAGGGGGGGAGACCCAGTTCTTC
-	few	TRBV4-1	TRBJ2-7	CASSQDGLLSYEQYF	TGCGCCAGCAGCCAAGACGGCCTTCTCTCCTACGAGCAGTACTTC
-	medium-sized	TRBV7-6	TRBJ2-1	CASSLGPTQDGYEQFF	TGTGCCAGCAGCTTAGGCCCCACCCAGGATGGCTATGAGCAGTTCTTC
-	few	TRBV7-3	TRBJ2-7	CASSPEVARAPNEQYF	TGTGCCAGCAGCCCGGAGGTGGCTAGAGCTCCCAATGAGCAGTACTTC